These 30 T cell receptor beta chains came from one sample sequenced in a study of cytomegalovirus exposure and HLA in healthy donors. PCR was performed using 60 Vbeta and 13 Jbeta primers. The assay was immunoSEQ multiplex PCR, and TCRdb's table has in-frame clones only and misses some. The table shows some 150,000 clones, with approximately 80% occurring only once. The sequenced sample consisted of PBMCs. Source of these receptors: a woman aged 45-65 years in good health and CMV-seronegative.

This clone was seen a handful of times. V and J are TRBV27 and TRBJ2-7; TRBD1 aligns across 7 bases. This CDR3 region has 15 residues. Germline V gene lookup returns CDR1 MNHEY and CDR2 SMNVEV (reference sequence). Germline trimming cut 5 bases from V and 2 bases from J; bases unmatched to any gene: 9. The CDR3 loop is CASSPTGTVPYEQYF. As DNA, the CDR3 is TGTGCCAGCAGTCCTACCGGGACAGTTCCCTACGAGCAGTACTTC.

J is TRBJ2-1 and V is TRBV4-1, with TRBD2 as a possible D gene (6 bases). CDR1 and CDR2 (germline): MGHRA, YSYEKL. There are 13 residues in the CDR3. The V end lost 5 bases, the J end lost 8 bases, and 13 bases lay between the germline ends. The CDR3 loop is CASSVPTGDEQFF. DNA of the CDR3: TGCGCCAGCAGCGTCCCGACGGGAGATGAGCAGTTCTTC.

The chain links TRBV5-1 to TRBJ1-2, with TRBD1 matching over 12 bases. Germline values: CDR1 SGHRS, CDR2 YFSETQ. This CDR3 spans 16 amino acids. With 4 bases clipped from V and 4 bases from J, the junction kept 8 bases outside the gene matches. In DNA form, the CDR3 reads TGCGCCAGCAGCCACCCCGGGACAGGGGGCAGCTATGGCTACACCTTC. The encoded protein is CASSHPGTGGSYGYTF. Combining the CDR3 with reference TRBV5-1 and TRBJ1-2 gives the whole variable domain KAGVTQTPRYLIKTRGQQVTLSCSPISGHRSVSWYQQTPGQGLQFLFEYFSETQRNKGNFPGRFSGRQFSNSRSEMNVSTLELGDSALYLCASSHPGTGGSYGYTFGSGTRLTVV.

The chain couples TRBV7-8 to TRBJ2-3, with D possibly matching TRBD2 (6 bases). The length of the CDR3 is 17 residues. V was clipped by 5 bases and J by 0 bases, with 18 bases between them. The germline CDR1 and CDR2 sequences are SGHVS and FQNEAQ. CDR3 loop: CASSQGSGGTSTDTQYF. The DNA for the CDR3 is TGTGCCAGCAGCCAGGGCTCCGGTGGGACTAGCACAGATACGCAGTATTTT.

About this clone itself: This sample includes further DNA sequences coding for the same CDR3. This chain uses TRBV19 with TRBJ1-2; no clear D gene. V lost 3 bases and J 5 bases, leaving 13 bases between the germline ends. Germline CDR1 and CDR2: LNHDA and SQIVND (reference sequence). This CDR3 spans 14 amino acids. The DNA for the CDR3 is TGTGCCAGTAGTATCCGGGGATTTGGGTATGGCTACACCTTC. Its translation is CASSIRGFGYGYTF.

CDR3 loop: CASTPGQGSEKLFF. CDR3 bases: TGTGCCAGTACTCCGGGACAGGGGTCGGAAAAACTGTTTTTT. The chain carries TRBV19 and TRBJ1-4, with 10 bases that match TRBD1. This CDR3 region has 14 residues. Germline CDR1 reads LNHDA; CDR2 reads SQIVND (reference sequence). V was pared by 7 bases and J by 8 bases, with 7 bases of the junction left unmatched.

The chain couples TRBV4-3 to TRBJ2-7; no definite D call. Germline CDR1 and CDR2: LGHNA and YSLEER. This CDR3 is 13 amino acids long. V dropped 3 bases and J dropped 2 bases, with 8 bases sitting between them. This CDR3 is CASSQLPAYEQYF. Written as DNA, the CDR3 is TGCGCCAGCAGCCAGCTACCGGCCTACGAGCAGTACTTC.

This clone turned up a few times. The gene calls are TRBV30 and TRBJ1-3; D remains ambiguous. The ends were cut back, 7 bases at V and 5 bases at J, with 9 bases in the middle. CDR1 is GTSNPN, CDR2 SVGIG, per germline (reference sequence). The CDR3 loop spans 11 amino acids. Here the CDR3 reads CALASRNTIYF. DNA of the CDR3: TGTGCCTTAGCCTCAAGAAACACCATATATTTT.

The chain uses TRBV5-6 and TRBJ2-3, with D possibly TRBD2 on 6 matching bases. The CDR3 sequence is 16 residues long. Per the germline V gene, CDR1 is SGHDT and CDR2 is YYEEEE. The V and J ends lost 4 bases and 1 base respectively, with 16 bases between them. The CDR3 DNA sequence: TGTGCCAGCAGCGCCCCCGGGACTTATCGCACAGATACGCAGTATTTT. Translation: CASSAPGTYRTDTQYF.

V and J are TRBV5-1 and TRBJ2-1, with D possibly being TRBD2 (5 bases). The germline V gene encodes CDR1 SGHRS and CDR2 YFSETQ. CDR3 length: 17 amino acids. V lost 4 bases and J 0 bases, leaving 17 bases between the germline ends. CDR3 loop: CASSPTPSGSSYNEQFF. In DNA, the CDR3 is TGCGCCAGCAGCCCAACTCCAAGCGGCAGCTCCTACAATGAGCAGTTCTTC.

The V call is TRBV10-3, the J call TRBJ1-2, with TRBD1 matching over 10 bases. Per the germline V gene, CDR1 is ENHRY and CDR2 is SYGVKD. The V and J ends lost 6 bases and 4 bases, in that order; junction bases with no gene match: 8. CDR3 length equals 15 residues. In nucleotides, the CDR3 is TGTGCCATCAGGGCGACAGGGGGCGAAAGCTATGGCTACACCTTC. It translates to CAIRATGGESYGYTF.

In this sample, this clone turned up a few times. The genes are TRBV12-5 and TRBJ1-3; the D is unclear. Germline V gene data show CDR1 as LGHNT and CDR2 as FRNRAP. This CDR3 has 17 residues. Between the trimmed V and J ends, which lost 3 bases and 3 bases, there was a span of 18 bases. The CDR3 region is CASGFISPLNHGNTIYF. For the CDR3, the DNA is TGTGCTAGTGGTTTTATCTCCCCACTGAACCATGGAAACACCATATATTTT. The whole variable domain, remainder taken from reference TRBV12-5 and TRBJ1-3, is DARVTQTPRHKVTEMGQEVTMRCQPILGHNTVFWYRQTMMQGLELLAYFRNRAPLDDSGMPKDRFSAEMPDATLATLKIQPSEPRDSAVYFCASGFISPLNHGNTIYFGEGSWLTVV.

This chain joins TRBV7-2 and TRBJ2-7; 11 bases line up with TRBD1. The CDR3 extends over 16 amino acids. Trimming removed 7 bases from V and 5 bases from J; junction bases left unmatched: 13. The germline CDR1 and CDR2 sequences are SGHTA and FQGNSA. The CDR3 region has the DNA TGTGCCAGCACGCCGTTCCGGGACAGGGGGACGGACGAGCAGTACTTC. Translated, it gives CASTPFRDRGTDEQYF.

Of note for this clone: At one boundary the junction diverges from the germline segment, which might be a read error. Other DNA sequences in this specimen translate into the identical CDR3. J is TRBJ1-2 and V is TRBV6-1; 7 bases fit TRBD1. The CDR3 spans 13 residues. Germline-derived CDR1 and CDR2 are MNHNS and SASEGT. The CDR3 DNA reads as TGTGCCAGCAGTAACAGGGGTAGCTATGGCTACACTTTC. Its translation: CASSNRGSYGYTF.

J is TRBJ2-1 and V is TRBV4-1; TRBD2 aligns across 9 bases. The V and J ends lost 6 bases and 12 bases, in that order; junction bases with no gene match: 15. Germline V gene data show CDR1 as MGHRA and CDR2 as YSYEKL. The CDR3 contains 15 residues. As DNA, the CDR3 is TGCGCCAGCAGACCAAGCGGGGGGAAGGTCGGCGGGCAGTTCTTC. This gives the protein CASRPSGGKVGGQFF.

V gene TRBV28 combines with J gene TRBJ1-2; 9 bases agree with TRBD1. Germline-derived CDR1 and CDR2 are MDHEN and SYDVKM. Losses at the gene ends were 6 bases for V and 2 bases for J; bases not matched to a gene: 4. This CDR3 spans 14 amino acids. CDR3 bases: TGTGCCAGCAGGGGACAGGGTGAGAACTATGGCTACACCTTC. Translated, it gives CASRGQGENYGYTF.

This clone was recorded a few times. The rearrangement links TRBV4-2 to TRBJ1-1; D unclear. The V gene lost 3 bases and the J gene lost 0 bases, with 14 bases spanning the gap. CDR3 size: 16 residues. CDR1 is LGHNA, CDR2 YNFKEQ, per germline. DNA of the CDR3: TGTGCCAGCAGCCATTCCGGGAGCTTCATGAACACTGAAGCTTTCTTT. It encodes CASSHSGSFMNTEAFF.

V usage is TRBV4-2 and J usage is TRBJ2-1; D unresolved. Germline V gene lookup returns CDR1 LGHNA and CDR2 YNFKEQ. This CDR3 has 12 residues. Trimming stripped 0 bases from V and 7 bases from J, with 4 bases between. DNA of the CDR3: TGTGCCAGCAGCCAAGATCTGAATGAGCAGTTCTTC. Residues: CASSQDLNEQFF.

V is TRBV14 and J is TRBJ2-2, with 13 bases identical to TRBD2. From germline, CDR1 is SGHDN and CDR2 FVKESK. The CDR3 is 19 residues long. V trimming: 0 bases; J trimming: 7 bases; junction bases outside the gene matches: 11. The CDR3 coding sequence is TGTGCCAGCAGCCAAGAGACTAGCGGGAGGTCACTTATTGACGGGGAGCTGTTTTTT. This sequence encodes CASSQETSGRSLIDGELFF.

This chain uses TRBV6-5 with TRBJ1-2; D is ambiguous. CDR3 length: 13 amino acids. Germline V CDR1 and CDR2: MNHEY, SVGAGI. V lost 0 bases to trimming and J lost 6 bases, with 8 bases between them. The CDR3 protein is CASSYSARDGYTF. The CDR3 region has the DNA TGTGCCAGCAGTTACTCAGCGCGGGATGGCTACACCTTC.

This clone has only a few counts. This chain joins TRBV6-5 and TRBJ1-1; TRBD1 matches 8 bases. V was clipped by 6 bases and J by 1 base; unmatched bases: 4. The germline V gene has CDR1 MNHEY and CDR2 SVGAGI. The CDR3 loop spans 14 amino acids. This CDR3 reads CASSLGQANTEAFF. The CDR3 DNA reads TGTGCCAGCAGCCTGGGACAGGCGAACACTGAAGCTTTCTTT.

The rearrangement uses TRBV7-2 and TRBJ2-7, with 9 positions matching TRBD2. CDR1 and CDR2 from the germline V gene are SGHTA and FQGNSA. V lost 1 base, J lost 2 bases, and 3 bases stayed unmatched. CDR3 length: 15 residues. CDR3 residues: CASSLGAGGPYEQYF. CDR3 bases: TGTGCCAGCAGCTTAGGGGCGGGAGGGCCCTACGAGCAGTACTTC.

The rearrangement uses TRBV6-6 and TRBJ1-3, with 9 bases aligning to TRBD1. The V gene end was trimmed by 6 bases and the J gene end by 9 bases; junction bases not matched to a gene: 12. The CDR3 covers 15 residues. Looked up from germline, CDR1 is MNHNY and CDR2 is SVGAGI (reference sequence). CDR3 region: CASSRSPGQGVTIYF. The CDR3 DNA is TGTGCCAGCAGCCGATCTCCGGGACAGGGAGTCACCATATATTTT.

The rearrangement uses TRBV18 and TRBJ2-1; TRBD2 might be the D (6 bases). Trimming pared 3 bases from V and 8 bases from J, leaving 11 bases between. Germline CDR1 and CDR2: KGHSH and LQKENI. The CDR3 contains 13 residues. Here the CDR3 reads CASSPLSGDEQFF. Written as DNA, the CDR3 is TGTGCCAGCTCACCTCTCTCGGGAGATGAGCAGTTCTTC.

The chain employs TRBV10-3 and TRBJ1-5, with a tentative D call TRBD1 (6 bases). V lost 4 bases and J 4 bases, leaving 8 bases between the germline ends. The germline V gene has CDR1 ENHRY and CDR2 SYGVKD. The CDR3 is 13 residues long. The CDR3 spells CAISVTGNQPQHF. CDR3 sequence (DNA): TGTGCCATCAGTGTGACAGGAAATCAGCCCCAGCATTTT.

V is TRBV23-1 and J is TRBJ1-2, with D possibly being TRBD1 (5 bases). TRBV23-1 is flagged as an ORF with uncertain function. There are 17 residues in the CDR3. Trimming removed 1 base at V and 3 bases at J, with 18 bases between. In nucleotides, the CDR3 is TGCGCCAGCAGTCAATTTAACCCCCGGACAACCCACTATGGCTACACCTTC. Translating gives CASSQFNPRTTHYGYTF.

The chain is built from TRBV5-1 and TRBJ1-5; D not certain. CDR3 size: 15 residues. Germline V CDR1 and CDR2: SGHRS, YFSETQ. The V end lost 0 bases, the J end lost 3 bases, and 10 bases lay between the germline ends. The CDR3 sequence is CASSLEGGYNQPQHF. The CDR3, as DNA: TGCGCCAGCAGCTTGGAGGGAGGGTACAATCAGCCCCAGCATTTT.

The rearrangement links TRBV7-7 to TRBJ2-5; 8 bases agree with TRBD2. The germline CDR1 and CDR2 sequences are SSHAT and FNYEAQ (reference sequence). V lost 5 bases, J lost 4 bases, and 3 bases stayed unmatched. The CDR3 runs 13 residues. CDR3 sequence: CASSLTSAETQYF. CDR3 DNA: TGTGCCAGCAGCCTGACTAGCGCAGAGACCCAGTACTTC.

This clone was counted a few times. The chain uses TRBV28 and TRBJ1-5, with D maybe TRBD1 (6 bases). CDR3 length: 15 residues. Germline loops: CDR1 MDHEN, CDR2 SYDVKM. V was shortened by 2 bases and J by 3 bases, with 11 bases between the two germline ends. CDR3 loop: CASSLPGANNQPQHF. CDR3 DNA: TGTGCCAGCAGTTTACCAGGGGCTAACAATCAGCCCCAGCATTTT.

This clone was recorded a few times. The V call is TRBV5-4, the J call TRBJ2-7; D is uncertain. V was pared by 3 bases and J by 2 bases, with 18 bases between. This CDR3 contains 16 residues. Germline V gene sequence: CDR1 SGHNT, CDR2 YYREEE (reference sequence). The CDR3 coding sequence is TGTGCCAGCAGCTCCAGAGGCCCGGGTGGCCCCTACGAGCAGTACTTC. Translating it yields CASSSRGPGGPYEQYF.